This passage covers 5 T cell receptor beta chains from one sample sequenced in a study of CD8 T cells in Susac syndrome (dated by TCRdb to between 2018 and 2020). The library was built by means of the immunoSEQ multiplex PCR assay. RNA was extracted using the RNeasy kit, and about 0.5 to 1 ug of the RNA was reverse transcribed with random hexamers. Starting from the raw public reads, TCRdb applied fastp trimming at Q25, assembled clones with MiXCR and retained in-frame beta chains. Every distinct CDR3 protein forms one entry, paired with its most common genes and DNA. The sample contains 250,000 to 300,000 distinct CDR3 sequences, more than 75% of them found a single time. 0.095% to 0.14% of the sample belongs to the ten largest clones. Specimen: CD8+ T cells from PBMCs. The receptors come from a human donor with multiple sclerosis.

The chain uses TRBV6-5 and TRBJ1-4; perhaps TRBD1 as D (6 bases). Germline V lookup: CDR1 MNHEY, CDR2 SVGAGI. The CDR3 totals 15 residues. V lost 2 bases, J lost 8 bases, and 15 bases lay in between. CDR3 amino acids: CASSYIGGLGEKLFF. CDR3 bases: TGTGCCAGCAGTTACATCGGGGGGCTGGGAGAAAAACTGTTTTTT.

The chain carries TRBV7-9 and TRBJ1-5, with TRBD1 identical over 7 bases. Germline-derived CDR1 and CDR2 are SEHNR and FQNEAQ (reference sequence). The length of the CDR3 is 16 residues. Trimming cost V 4 bases and J 8 bases; bases outside gene matches: 14. CDR3 DNA: TGTGCCAGCAGCTCGCAGAAGGGACAGCCGAGGGAGCCCCAGCATTTT. Translated: CASSSQKGQPREPQHF.

This chain joins TRBV7-8 and TRBJ2-5; 14 bases agree with TRBD2. Unmatched junction bases numbered 12, after V lost 4 bases and J lost 5 bases. In germline, CDR1 is SGHVS, CDR2 FQNEAQ. There are 18 residues in the CDR3. This CDR3 is CASSSGLAGAQPSETQYF. As DNA, the CDR3 is TGTGCCAGCAGCTCGGGACTAGCGGGAGCTCAGCCTTCGGAGACCCAGTACTTC. Looking up the rest from reference TRBV7-8 and TRBJ2-5 gives the full variable domain: GAGVSQSPRYKVAKRGQDVALRCDPISGHVSLFWYQQALGQGPEFLTYFQNEAQLDKSGLPSDRFFAERPEGSVSTLKIQRTQQEDSAVYLCASSSGLAGAQPSETQYFGPGTRLLVL.

This chain uses TRBV20-1 with TRBJ1-6, with TRBD1 matching 7 bases. V shed 3 bases and J 8 bases; nucleotides not matched to a gene: 7. The germline gives CDR1 DFQATT, CDR2 SNEGSKA (reference sequence). The CDR3 spans 14 residues. The CDR3 region is CSASFGQEHSPLHF. CDR3 coding DNA: TGCAGTGCTAGTTTTGGACAGGAACATTCACCCCTCCACTTT.

This chain uses TRBV5-1 with TRBJ2-1; 12 bases line up with TRBD2. Looked up from germline, CDR1 is SGHRS and CDR2 is YFSETQ. The CDR3 length is 17 residues. Trimming removed 7 bases from V and 2 bases from J; junction bases left unmatched: 10. The CDR3 sequence is CASSRTSGTYPYNEQFF. CDR3 in DNA: TGCGCCAGCTCTCGGACTAGCGGGACTTATCCCTACAATGAGCAGTTCTTC.